This entry features one T cell receptor beta chain sequence. Its target is unknown. The PCR employed 60 Vbeta primers together with 13 Jbeta primers. This table comes from immunoSEQ multiplex PCR, and its TCRdb copy is limited to in-frame clones, with some not included. Among 35,000 to 45,000 clones, less than 85% were seen once, and the ten largest hold approximately 10%. This sample is part of a study of cytomegalovirus exposure and HLA in healthy donors. The study, taken as a whole, reports: In vitro assays verified that a few CMV-associated chains recognized CMV antigens specifically. For TCR beta chains, V- and J-gene trimming was later linked to a missense DCLRE1C variant.

CDR1 is MNHEY, CDR2 SVGAGI, per germline. The V and J ends lost 0 bases and 1 base, in that order; junction bases with no gene match: 3. The CDR3 has 16 amino acids. The sequence was obtained from a woman younger than 35 in good health and CMV-seropositive. Specimen: PBMCs. The V gene is TRBV6-5, the J gene TRBJ2-4; 7 nucleotides agree with TRBD1. CDR3 nucleotides: TGTGCCAGCAGTTACTCTTTGGACAGGGCCAAAAACATTCAGTACTTC. As protein: CASSYSLDRAKNIQYF.